Here is one TCR beta chain with its context. Its target is not known. This sample was included in a study of T cell responses to AZD1222 COVID-19 vaccine. Repertoires were generated with immunoSEQ multiplex PCR, while TCRdb's copy carries only in-frame clones and drops some. The data show 250,000 to 300,000 clones, with 94% seen just once and roughly 0.6% held by the top ten. V was pared by 7 bases and J by 3 bases, with 3 bases of the junction left unmatched. Germline values: CDR1 MNHEY, CDR2 SVGAGI. The CDR3 contains 12 residues. Study findings and constraints: Targets within unmutated variant regions were reportedly found for nearly half of spike-specific TCRs.

This sample comprised peripheral blood, obtained 28 days after the second AZD1222 dose. The chain employs TRBV6-5 and TRBJ2-7; TRBD1 agrees at 7 bases. The receptor was isolated from an adult who received the AZD1222 COVID-19 vaccine. The CDR3, as DNA: TGTGCCAGCATGAGGGACAGCTACGAGCAGTACTTC. The encoded protein is CASMRDSYEQYF.